This T cell receptor (beta chain) appears in the sequencing data of a study of PD-1 blockade in mismatch repair-deficient tumors. The CDR3 is 17 amino acids. Trimming pared 0 bases from V and 0 bases from J, leaving 13 bases between. In germline, CDR1 is SGHNT, CDR2 YYREEE (reference sequence). The data were produced by immunoSEQ multiplex PCR, yet TCRdb's version contains in-frame clones alone and is incomplete. Among 120,000 or so clones listed, about 85% were seen once. Every patient had mismatch repair deficiency by PCR or immunohistochemistry. The J gene is TRBJ2-1, the V gene TRBV5-4, with D maybe TRBD2 (5 bases). This clonotype was obtained from an adult with mismatch repair-deficient cancer. The material sequenced was peripheral blood, taken 44 weeks after starting pembrolizumab. CDR3 sequence: CASSLGVRESSYNEQFF. The CDR3 coding sequence is TGTGCCAGCAGCTTGGGGGTACGGGAAAGCTCCTACAATGAGCAGTTCTTC.